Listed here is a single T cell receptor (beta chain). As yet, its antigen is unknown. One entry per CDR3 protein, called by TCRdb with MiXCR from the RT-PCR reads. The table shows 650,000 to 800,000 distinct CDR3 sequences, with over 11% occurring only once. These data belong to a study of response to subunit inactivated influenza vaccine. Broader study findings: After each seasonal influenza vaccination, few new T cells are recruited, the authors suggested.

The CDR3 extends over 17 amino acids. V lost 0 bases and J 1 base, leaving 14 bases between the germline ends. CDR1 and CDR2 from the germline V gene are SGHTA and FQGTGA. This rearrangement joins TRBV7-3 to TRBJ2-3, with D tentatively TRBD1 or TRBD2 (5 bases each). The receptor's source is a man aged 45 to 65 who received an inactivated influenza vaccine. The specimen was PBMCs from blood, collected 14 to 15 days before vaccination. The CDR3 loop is CASSLTGVGTGTDTQYF. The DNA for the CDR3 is TGTGCCAGCAGCTTAACGGGGGTGGGGACCGGCACAGATACGCAGTATTTT.